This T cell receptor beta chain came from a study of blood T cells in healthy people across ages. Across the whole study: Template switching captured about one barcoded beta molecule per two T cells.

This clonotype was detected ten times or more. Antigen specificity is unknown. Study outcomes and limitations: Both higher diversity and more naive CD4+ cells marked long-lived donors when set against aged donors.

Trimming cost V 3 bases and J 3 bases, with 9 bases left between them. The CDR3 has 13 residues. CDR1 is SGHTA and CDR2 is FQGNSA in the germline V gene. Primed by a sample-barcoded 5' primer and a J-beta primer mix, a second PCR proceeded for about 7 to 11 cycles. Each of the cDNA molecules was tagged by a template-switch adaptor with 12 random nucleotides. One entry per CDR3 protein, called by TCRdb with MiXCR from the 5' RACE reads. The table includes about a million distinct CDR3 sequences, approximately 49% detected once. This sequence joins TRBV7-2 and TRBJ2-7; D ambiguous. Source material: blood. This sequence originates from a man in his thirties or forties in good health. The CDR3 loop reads CASSLAGGYEQYF. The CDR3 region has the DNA TGTGCCAGCAGCTTGGCCGGCGGCTACGAGCAGTACTTC.